The source of this T cell receptor beta chain is a study of blood T cell repertoires in COVID-19. Per the germline V gene, CDR1 is MDHEN and CDR2 is SYDVKM. With 9 bases clipped from V and 1 base from J, the junction kept 4 bases outside the gene matches. The CDR3 is made up of 13 amino acids. Here immunoSEQ multiplex PCR was the method, and the copy in TCRdb shows in-frame clones only, minus some. Of roughly 260,000 clones listed, roughly four fifths are singletons. What was sequenced was peripheral blood. This receptor was taken from a woman in her seventies with acute or convalescent COVID-19. V and J are TRBV28 and TRBJ2-3; TRBD1 agrees at 7 bases. The CDR3 nucleotides are TGTGCCAGTACTACAGGGGGCACAGATACGCAGTATTTT. This codes for CASTTGGTDTQYF.